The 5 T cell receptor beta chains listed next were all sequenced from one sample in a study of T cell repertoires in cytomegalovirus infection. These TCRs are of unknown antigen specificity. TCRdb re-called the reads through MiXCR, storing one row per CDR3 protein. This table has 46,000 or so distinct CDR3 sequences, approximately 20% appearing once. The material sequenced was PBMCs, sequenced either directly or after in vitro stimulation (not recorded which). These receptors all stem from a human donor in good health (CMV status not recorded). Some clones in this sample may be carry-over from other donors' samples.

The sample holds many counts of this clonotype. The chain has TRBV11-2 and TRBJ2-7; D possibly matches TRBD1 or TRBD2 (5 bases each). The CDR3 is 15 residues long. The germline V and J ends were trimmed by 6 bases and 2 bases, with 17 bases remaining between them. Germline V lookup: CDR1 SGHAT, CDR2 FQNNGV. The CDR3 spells CASRITGRGPYEQYF. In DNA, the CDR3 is TGTGCCAGCAGGATAACGGGGCGAGGTCCCTACGAGCAGTACTTC.

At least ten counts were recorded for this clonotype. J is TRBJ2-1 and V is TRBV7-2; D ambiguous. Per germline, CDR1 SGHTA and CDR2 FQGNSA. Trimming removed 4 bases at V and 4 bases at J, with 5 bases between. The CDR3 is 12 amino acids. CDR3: CASSSAYNEQFF. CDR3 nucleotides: TGTGCCAGCAGCTCCGCGTACAATGAGCAGTTCTTC. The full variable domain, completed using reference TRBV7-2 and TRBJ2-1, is GAGVSQSPSNKVTEKGKDVELRCDPISGHTALYWYRQSLGQGLEFLIYFQGNSAPDKSGLPSDRFSAERTGGSVSTLTIQRTQQEDSAVYLCASSSAYNEQFFGPGTRLTVL.

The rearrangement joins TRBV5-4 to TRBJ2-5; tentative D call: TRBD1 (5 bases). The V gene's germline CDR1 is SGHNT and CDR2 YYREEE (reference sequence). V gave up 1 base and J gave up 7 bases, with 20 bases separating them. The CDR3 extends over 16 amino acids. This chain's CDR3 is CASSLFRDTLTGTQYF. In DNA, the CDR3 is TGTGCCAGCAGCTTGTTCAGGGATACGTTAACTGGGACCCAGTACTTC. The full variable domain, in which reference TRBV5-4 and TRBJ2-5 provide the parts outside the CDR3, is ETGVTQSPTHLIKTRGQQVTLRCSSQSGHNTVSWYQQALGQGPQFIFQYYREEENGRGNFPPRFSGLQFPNYSSELNVNALELDDSALYLCASSLFRDTLTGTQYFGPGTRLLVL.

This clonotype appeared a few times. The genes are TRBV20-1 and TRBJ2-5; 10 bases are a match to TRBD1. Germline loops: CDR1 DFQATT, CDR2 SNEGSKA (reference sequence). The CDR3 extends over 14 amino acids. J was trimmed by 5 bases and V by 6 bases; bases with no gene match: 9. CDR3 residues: CSANFPDRGETQYF. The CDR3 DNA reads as TGCAGTGCGAACTTTCCGGACAGGGGGGAGACCCAGTACTTC.

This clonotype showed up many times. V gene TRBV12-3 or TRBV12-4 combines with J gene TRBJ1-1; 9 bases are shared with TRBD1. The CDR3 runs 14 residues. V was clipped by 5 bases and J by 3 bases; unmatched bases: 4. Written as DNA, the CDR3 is TGTGCCAGCAGTGTGGGACAGGGTGACACTGAAGCTTTCTTT. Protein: CASSVGQGDTEAFF.